A selection of T cell receptor beta chains follows, all from one sample in a study of blood T cell repertoires in COVID-19. Produced via immunoSEQ multiplex PCR; TCRdb's table is partial and in-frame only. The sample lists around 80,000 clones; about 81% were seen once. Material: peripheral blood. Receptor source: a human donor in a cohort sampled during active COVID-19. The CDR3 runs from the conserved cysteine through the conserved F or W.

j_gene: TRBJ2-1; v_gene: TRBV5-4; len: 16; CDR3aa: CASSIGTSGTYNEQFF
j_gene: TRBJ2-7; v_gene: TRBV5-4; len: 12; CDR3aa: CASSLEGSEQYF
j_gene: TRBJ1-2; v_gene: TRBV5-1; len: 14; CDR3aa: CASSPEPRQGPATF
j_gene: TRBJ2-3; v_gene: TRBV19; len: 13; CDR3aa: CATLERGADTQYF
j_gene: TRBJ2-7; v_gene: TRBV2; len: 14; CDR3aa: CASSRTGGENEQYF
j_gene: TRBJ1-1; v_gene: TRBV10-1; len: 17; CDR3aa: CASSQGGGGARNTEAFF
j_gene: TRBJ2-5; v_gene: TRBV10-3; len: 15; CDR3aa: CAISESDRGKETQYF
j_gene: TRBJ2-6; v_gene: TRBV5-1; len: 16; CDR3aa: CASSLTSGAGANVLTF
j_gene: TRBJ1-1; v_gene: TRBV19; len: 16; CDR3aa: CASSIVWTGANTEAFF
j_gene: TRBJ2-5; v_gene: TRBV7-7; len: 16; CDR3aa: CASSRLLGPGGETQYF
j_gene: TRBJ2-4; v_gene: TRBV5-8; len: 15; CDR3aa: CASSPQGLAKNIQYF
j_gene: TRBJ2-7; v_gene: TRBV4-1; len: 16; CDR3aa: CASSQDPHREPYEQYF
j_gene: TRBJ1-2; v_gene: TRBV7-6; len: 14; CDR3aa: CASSKTGSGYGYTF
j_gene: TRBJ1-2; v_gene: TRBV2; len: 14; CDR3aa: CASTERRVDYGYTF
j_gene: TRBJ1-1; v_gene: TRBV28; len: 14; CDR3aa: CASRPDRARAEAFF
j_gene: TRBJ2-7; v_gene: TRBV20-1; len: 11; CDR3aa: CSAEGGYEQYF
j_gene: TRBJ2-1; v_gene: TRBV21-1; len: 14; CDR3aa: CASSKARSYNEQFF
j_gene: TRBJ1-2; v_gene: TRBV14; len: 15; CDR3aa: CASSPNRQGAGGYTF
j_gene: TRBJ2-2; v_gene: TRBV5-8; len: 14; CDR3aa: CASSSDTGFGELFF
j_gene: TRBJ2-7; v_gene: TRBV3-1/TRBV3-2; len: 14; CDR3aa: CASSQEDRRGEQYF
j_gene: TRBJ2-3; v_gene: TRBV7-2; len: 14; CDR3aa: CASSLWVQADTQYF
j_gene: TRBJ1-5; v_gene: TRBV5-5; len: 16; CDR3aa: CASTRRPGQSYQPQHF
j_gene: TRBJ1-5; v_gene: TRBV2; len: 13; CDR3aa: CASSADRERPQHF
j_gene: TRBJ2-3; v_gene: TRBV30; len: 13; CDR3aa: CAWDRMLADTQYF
j_gene: TRBJ2-3; v_gene: TRBV9; len: 18; CDR3aa: CASSVGTSGGAYADTQYF
j_gene: TRBJ1-2; v_gene: TRBV6-6; len: 16; CDR3aa: CASSYIDTFNLYGYTF
j_gene: TRBJ1-5; v_gene: TRBV6-6; len: 13; CDR3aa: CASSRLNDQPQHF
j_gene: TRBJ2-1; v_gene: TRBV5-1; len: 13; CDR3aa: CASSLTGFNEQFF
j_gene: TRBJ2-7; v_gene: TRBV4-2; len: 15; CDR3aa: CASSQDERGLYEQYF
j_gene: TRBJ1-1; v_gene: TRBV6-5; len: 13; CDR3aa: CASSQDREDEAFF
j_gene: TRBJ2-1; v_gene: TRBV3-1/TRBV3-2; len: 20; CDR3aa: CASSQSRGLAGGSSYNEQFF
j_gene: TRBJ2-7; v_gene: TRBV2; len: 13; CDR3aa: CASRASGGYEQYF
j_gene: TRBJ2-3; v_gene: TRBV29-1; len: 15; CDR3aa: CSVEGGGEATDTQYF
j_gene: TRBJ2-7; v_gene: TRBV20-1; len: 10; CDR3aa: CSATSNEQYF
j_gene: TRBJ2-7; v_gene: TRBV11-3; len: 13; CDR3aa: CASSRGEAYEQYF
j_gene: TRBJ1-4; v_gene: TRBV6-5; len: 15; CDR3aa: CASSPGQGRNEKLFF
j_gene: TRBJ2-2; v_gene: TRBV28; len: 14; CDR3aa: CASSAAQDRSELFF
j_gene: TRBJ1-2; v_gene: TRBV4-1; len: 15; CDR3aa: CASSHLTGLNYGYTF
j_gene: TRBJ2-5; v_gene: TRBV24-1; len: 17; CDR3aa: CATSHPWGQGGRETQYF
j_gene: TRBJ2-1; v_gene: TRBV30; len: 11; CDR3aa: CAWSPNREQFF
j_gene: TRBJ2-7; v_gene: TRBV5-1; len: 15; CDR3aa: CASSLLGQGGNEQYF
j_gene: TRBJ1-1; v_gene: TRBV30; len: 12; CDR3aa: CAWDRVNTEAFF
j_gene: TRBJ2-4; v_gene: TRBV20-1; len: 11; CDR3aa: CSAGGVNIQYF
j_gene: TRBJ2-1; v_gene: TRBV6-5; len: 13; CDR3aa: CASRRGGENEQFF
j_gene: TRBJ2-7; v_gene: TRBV5-4; len: 14; CDR3aa: CASSSGQGPYEQYF
j_gene: TRBJ2-6; v_gene: TRBV24-1; len: 16; CDR3aa: CATSDGRDSGANVLTF
j_gene: TRBJ1-5; v_gene: TRBV19; len: 15; CDR3aa: CASKGTGSRNQPQHF